This T cell receptor (beta chain) was sequenced during a study of T cells in localized non-small cell lung cancer. Study-level points and caveats: Greater blood T cell density accompanied longer overall survival. Since sequencing was restricted to only one region of the tumor, intratumor heterogeneity remains a possibility.

Sequencing used immunoSEQ multiplex PCR; TCRdb keeps in-frame clones, though not all of them. This sample has about 9,200 clones, with roughly 86% found just once. Turning to this clone: Antigen specificity is unknown.

V dropped 4 bases and J dropped 2; count of bases not matched to a gene: 5. The CDR3 loop spans 16 amino acids. In germline, CDR1 is SGHDT, CDR2 YYEEEE. Sequencing used peripheral blood, obtained before any cancer treatment. The chain is built from TRBV5-6 and TRBJ2-3; 12 nucleotides line up with TRBD2. The TCR originated in an older female donor with stage II squamous cell lung carcinoma. The DNA for the CDR3 is TGTGCCAGCAGCAAAACTAGCGGGAGGCTCACAGATACGCAGTATTTT. It is translated as CASSKTSGRLTDTQYF.